The clone carrying this T cell receptor (beta chain) appeared many times. The sample originates from a study of T cells after yellow fever vaccination. Unmatched junction bases numbered 7, after V lost 6 bases and J lost 3 bases. Per the germline V gene, CDR1 is SGHTA and CDR2 is FQGNSA. The CDR3 covers 15 residues. UMIs were added to TCR cDNA along with a universal primer site when it was made by 5'RACE template switching. TCRdb re-analysed the 5' RACE reads in MiXCR, keeping a single row per CDR3 protein. The sample yields 100,000 to 150,000 distinct CDR3 sequences, under 9% seen once. Sample: CD8+ T cells sorted from PBMCs, taken on the day of the yellow fever booster vaccination. The chain combines TRBV7-2 with TRBJ2-3; 9 bases align to TRBD2. This clonotype was sampled from a man aged 18 to 35 who received the YFV17D yellow fever vaccine. This CDR3 reads CASSPHSGGTDTQYF. The DNA for the CDR3 is TGTGCCAGCAGTCCCCATAGCGGGGGTACAGATACGCAGTATTTT.